This T cell receptor beta chain emerged from a study of blood T cell repertoires in COVID-19. At the level of the study: Sites in the United States, Italy and Spain provided acute and convalescent COVID-19 samples. PBMCs, B-cell-depleted T cells, or T cells provided the cDNA or gDNA that made up the material.

This clone has a handful of counts. Germline loops: CDR1 MNHEY, CDR2 SMNVEV (reference sequence). CDR3 length: 15 residues. With 5 bases removed from V and 2 bases from J, the gap between germline ends came to 15 bases. Under the authors' procedure: Amplified reference gene primers provided the basis for estimating nucleated cell counts. The protocol was immunoSEQ multiplex PCR, while the TCRdb copy is restricted to in-frame clones and leaves out a portion. That table supplies the V and J calls and clone size; D and trimming were determined from the DNA. This table holds 90,000 to 100,000 clones, 65% to 90% found once.

This clonotype was obtained from a man aged 70 or older with active or convalescent COVID-19. The rearrangement joins TRBV27 to TRBJ2-5; perhaps TRBD2 as D (7 bases). The specimen was peripheral blood. The CDR3 sequence is CASSPLRGGQETQYF. CDR3 nucleotides: TGTGCCAGCAGTCCCCTTAGGGGGGGGCAAGAGACCCAGTACTTC.